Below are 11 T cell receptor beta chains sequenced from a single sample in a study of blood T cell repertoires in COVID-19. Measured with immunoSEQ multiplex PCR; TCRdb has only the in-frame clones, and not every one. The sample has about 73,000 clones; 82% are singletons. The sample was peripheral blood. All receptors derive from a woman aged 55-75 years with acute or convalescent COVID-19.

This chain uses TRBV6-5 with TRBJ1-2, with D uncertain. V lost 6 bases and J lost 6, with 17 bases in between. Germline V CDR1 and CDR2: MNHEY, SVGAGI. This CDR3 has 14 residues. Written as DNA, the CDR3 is TGTGCCAGCAGGGTCCGGGTGGGAGTCCATGGCTACACCTTC. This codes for CASRVRVGVHGYTF.

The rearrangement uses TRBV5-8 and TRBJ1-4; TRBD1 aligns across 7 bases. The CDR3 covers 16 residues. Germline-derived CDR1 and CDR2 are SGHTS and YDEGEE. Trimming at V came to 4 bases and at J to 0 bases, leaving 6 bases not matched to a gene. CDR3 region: CASSLGQVATNEKLFF. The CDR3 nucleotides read TGTGCCAGCAGCCTTGGACAGGTTGCAACTAATGAAAAACTGTTTTTT.

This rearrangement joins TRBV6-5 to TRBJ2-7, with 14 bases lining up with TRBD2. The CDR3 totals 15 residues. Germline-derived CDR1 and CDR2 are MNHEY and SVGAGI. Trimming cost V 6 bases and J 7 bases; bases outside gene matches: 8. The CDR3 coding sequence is TGTGCCAGCAGATCCTCCGGGACTAGCGGGAGTGAGCAGTACTTC. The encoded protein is CASRSSGTSGSEQYF.

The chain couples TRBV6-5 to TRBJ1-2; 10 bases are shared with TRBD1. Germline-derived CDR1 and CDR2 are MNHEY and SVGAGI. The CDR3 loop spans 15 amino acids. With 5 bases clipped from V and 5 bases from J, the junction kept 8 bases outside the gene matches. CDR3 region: CASSTTGGAGYGYTF. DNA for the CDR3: TGTGCCAGCAGTACGACAGGGGGCGCCGGTTATGGCTACACCTTC.

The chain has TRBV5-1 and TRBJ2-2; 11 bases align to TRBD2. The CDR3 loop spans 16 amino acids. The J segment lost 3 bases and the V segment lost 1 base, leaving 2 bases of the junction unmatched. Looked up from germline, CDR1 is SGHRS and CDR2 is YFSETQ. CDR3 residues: CASSLLTSGDTGELFF. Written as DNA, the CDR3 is TGCGCCAGCAGCTTGCTGACTAGCGGGGACACCGGGGAGCTGTTTTTT.

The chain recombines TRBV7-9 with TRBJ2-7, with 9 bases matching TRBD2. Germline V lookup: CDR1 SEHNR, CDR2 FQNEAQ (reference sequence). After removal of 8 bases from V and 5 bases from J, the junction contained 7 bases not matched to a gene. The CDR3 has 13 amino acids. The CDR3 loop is CASQLAGFDEQYF. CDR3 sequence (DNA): TGTGCCAGCCAGCTAGCGGGATTTGACGAGCAGTACTTC.

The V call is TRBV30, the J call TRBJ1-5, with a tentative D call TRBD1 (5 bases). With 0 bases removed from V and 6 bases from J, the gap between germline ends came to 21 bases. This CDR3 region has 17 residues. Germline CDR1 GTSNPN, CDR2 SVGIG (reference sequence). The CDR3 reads CAWSVKVGQVGSQPQHF. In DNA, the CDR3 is TGTGCCTGGAGTGTAAAAGTTGGACAAGTAGGAAGTCAGCCCCAGCATTTT.

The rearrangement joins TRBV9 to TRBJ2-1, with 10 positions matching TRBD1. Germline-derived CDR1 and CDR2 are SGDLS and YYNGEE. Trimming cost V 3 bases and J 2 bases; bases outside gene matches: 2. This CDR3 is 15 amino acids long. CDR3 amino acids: CASSAGTGAYNEQFF. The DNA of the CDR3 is TGTGCCAGCAGCGCCGGGACAGGGGCCTACAATGAGCAGTTCTTC.

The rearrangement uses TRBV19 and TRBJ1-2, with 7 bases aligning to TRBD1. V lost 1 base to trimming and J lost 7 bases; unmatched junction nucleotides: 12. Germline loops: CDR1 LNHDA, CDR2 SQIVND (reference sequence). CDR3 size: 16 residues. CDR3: CASSIATRQGRGGYTF. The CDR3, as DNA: TGTGCCAGTAGTATAGCAACCCGACAGGGTCGCGGTGGCTACACCTTC.

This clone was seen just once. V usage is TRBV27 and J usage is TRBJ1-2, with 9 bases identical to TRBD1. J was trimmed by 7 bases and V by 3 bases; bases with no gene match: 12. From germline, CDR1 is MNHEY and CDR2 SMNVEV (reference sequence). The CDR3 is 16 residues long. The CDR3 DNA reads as TGTGCCAGCAGTTTGACCGGGACAGGGAGAGTCTCTGGCTACACCTTC. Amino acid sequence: CASSLTGTGRVSGYTF.

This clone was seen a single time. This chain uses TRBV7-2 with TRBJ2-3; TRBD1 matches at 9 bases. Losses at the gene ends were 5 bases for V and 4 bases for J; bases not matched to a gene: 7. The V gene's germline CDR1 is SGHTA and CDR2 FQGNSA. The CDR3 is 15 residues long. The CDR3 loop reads CASSHGTGISDTQYF. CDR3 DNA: TGTGCCAGCAGCCACGGGACAGGGATATCAGATACGCAGTATTTT.